This entry describes one T cell receptor beta chain. This CDR3 has 16 residues. Germline assignment: CDR1 MNHEY and CDR2 SVGEGT. Trimming at V came to 2 bases and at J to 4 bases, leaving 6 bases not matched to a gene. Patients at the Seattle site were enrolled during active infection and followed longitudinally. Original handling: Quantification of nucleated cells was approximated via reference gene primer amplification. Profiled with immunoSEQ multiplex PCR; TCRdb holds only in-frame clones, not every one. The V and J calls and clone size come from that table; D and trimming were worked out from the DNA. The data show hundreds of thousands of clones, approximately 90% seen once. These data originate in a study of blood T cell repertoires in COVID-19. Across the whole study: The origin of the acute and convalescent COVID-19 samples was the United States, Italy and Spain. PBMCs, B-cell-depleted T cells, or T cells were the source of the cDNA or gDNA that made up the material.

Source material: peripheral blood. The origin of this receptor is a man aged 55 to 69 with COVID-19, enrolled during active disease. The chain carries TRBV6-2 or TRBV6-3 and TRBJ2-2; TRBD1 matches 8 bases. CDR3 nucleotides: TGTGCCAGCAGTTACCGGACAGGGCGGCGCACCGGGGAGCTGTTTTTT. Translating it yields CASSYRTGRRTGELFF.